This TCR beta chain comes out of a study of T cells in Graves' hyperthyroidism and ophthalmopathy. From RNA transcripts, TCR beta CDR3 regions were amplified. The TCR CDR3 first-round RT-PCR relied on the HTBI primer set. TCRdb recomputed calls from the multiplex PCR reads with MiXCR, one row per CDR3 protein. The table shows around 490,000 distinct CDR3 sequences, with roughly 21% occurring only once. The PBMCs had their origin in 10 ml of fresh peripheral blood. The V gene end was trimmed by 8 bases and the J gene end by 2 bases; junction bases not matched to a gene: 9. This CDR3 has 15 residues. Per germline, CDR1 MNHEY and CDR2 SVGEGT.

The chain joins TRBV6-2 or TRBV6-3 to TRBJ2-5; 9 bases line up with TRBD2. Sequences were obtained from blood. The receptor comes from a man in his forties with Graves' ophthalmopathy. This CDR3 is CASRLSGSRQETQYF. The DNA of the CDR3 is TGTGCCAGCCGCCTTAGCGGGAGCAGACAAGAGACCCAGTACTTC.